This record concerns one T cell receptor beta chain sequence. Its target is not known. These data come from a study of long-term antiretroviral therapy in people with HIV. Findings of the study overall: Specimen acquisition occurred between about 2003 and 2018, potentially under older ART regimens. On ART adherence, viral resistance or therapy changes, no data were available.

The assay, immunoSEQ v3.0, was run at survey level. A target of about 40,000-55,000 T-cell genomes per sample was set for sequencing. Using immunoSEQ multiplex PCR, the repertoire was profiled, and TCRdb retains in-frame clones only, with some absent. Among tens of thousands of clones, more than 90% were seen once, and the ten largest hold 2.5% to 3.5%. The samples comprised roughly 0.9-11 million cryopreserved PBMC ahead of DNA extraction. CDR3 length: 15 amino acids. Germline CDR1 and CDR2: LGHNA and YSLEER. V was clipped by 3 bases and J by 6 bases, with 15 bases between them. The chain recombines TRBV4-3 with TRBJ1-5; tentatively, D is TRBD1 (6 bases). The TCR originated in a woman in her forties or fifties with HIV. Source: unsorted PBMCs, taken 3.7 years after starting antiretroviral therapy. DNA for the CDR3: TGCGCCAGCAGCCAGGATTACAGGGTTGGTCAGCCCCAGCATTTT. Its protein is CASSQDYRVGQPQHF.